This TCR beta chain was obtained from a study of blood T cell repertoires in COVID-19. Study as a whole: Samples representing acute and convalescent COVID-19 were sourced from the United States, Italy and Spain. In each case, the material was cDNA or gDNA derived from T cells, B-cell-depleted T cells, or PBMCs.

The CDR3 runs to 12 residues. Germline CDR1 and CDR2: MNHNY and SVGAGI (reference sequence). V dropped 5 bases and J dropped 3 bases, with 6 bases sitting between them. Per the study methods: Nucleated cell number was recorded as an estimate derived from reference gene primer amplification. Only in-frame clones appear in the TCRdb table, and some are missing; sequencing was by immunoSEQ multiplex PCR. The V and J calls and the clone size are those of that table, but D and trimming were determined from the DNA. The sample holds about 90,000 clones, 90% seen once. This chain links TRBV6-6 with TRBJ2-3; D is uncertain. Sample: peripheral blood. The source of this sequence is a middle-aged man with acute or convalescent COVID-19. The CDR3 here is CASSATTDTQYF. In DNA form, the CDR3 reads TGTGCCAGCAGTGCTACGACAGATACGCAGTATTTT.